What follows describes a single T cell receptor beta chain. The antigen is unknown. This clone may be a read error of a much larger clone one base away. This CDR3 fails to terminate in the conserved phenylalanine or tryptophan, so it likely reflects a read error. Molecular barcoding with unique molecular identifiers was used for the TCRbeta library. MiXCR, applied by TCRdb to the PCR reads, yields one record per CDR3 protein. The sample shows hundreds of thousands of distinct CDR3 sequences, roughly a tenth of them seen only once. The entry originates in a study of T-cell reconstitution after alpha-beta-depleted transplantation in children. Study-level points and caveats: Among T cells one year after transplant, newly produced cells accounted for most counts and diversity. The high TCRbeta diversity at day 60 in some patients came from surviving recipient T cells and thymic progenitors. After transplant, at about two months, alpha-beta T cells were reportedly derived from several hundred expanded graft clones.

CDR1 is WNHNN and CDR2 is SYGVQD in the germline V gene (reference sequence). The CDR3 covers 13 residues. The V gene end was trimmed by 6 bases and the J gene end by 6 bases; junction bases not matched to a gene: 4. The clonotype originates from a child aged 2 to 15 with inherited bone marrow failure, due to receive a stem cell transplant. V usage is TRBV10-1 and J usage is TRBJ2-7, with 11 bases identical to TRBD1. This specimen consisted of PBMCs, obtained before TCRalphabeta/CD19-depleted stem cell transplant. This chain's CDR3 is CASSPGTGGEQYY. For the CDR3, the DNA is TGCGCCAGCAGCCCCGGGACAGGGGGCGAGCAGTACTAC.